Listed below are T cell receptor beta chains from one sample, sequenced in a study of T cell responses to AZD1222 COVID-19 vaccine. Data came from immunoSEQ multiplex PCR; TCRdb stores just in-frame clones and leaves some out. This table has 250,000 to 300,000 clones, 90% to 95% appearing once. The sequences come from peripheral blood, collected 28 days after the second AZD1222 dose. Receptors were obtained from an adult who received the AZD1222 COVID-19 vaccine. CDR3s include the opening cysteine and the closing phenylalanine or tryptophan. The order of the fields is V gene, J gene, D gene, CDR3 protein. The D gene is left open where the match is weak.

V gene: TRBV5-1; J gene: TRBJ2-7; D gene: -; CDR3 protein: CASRLGVGEQYF
V gene: TRBV6-1; J gene: TRBJ1-6; D gene: -; CDR3 protein: CASSEYPGNNSPLHF
V gene: TRBV7-3; J gene: TRBJ1-6; D gene: -; CDR3 protein: CASSHGGVSPLHF
V gene: TRBV7-6; J gene: TRBJ2-7; D gene: -; CDR3 protein: CASSPRGNEQYF
V gene: TRBV11-2; J gene: TRBJ2-2; D gene: TRBD2; CDR3 protein: CASSSSASGTSGNTGELFF
V gene: TRBV28; J gene: TRBJ2-3; D gene: -; CDR3 protein: CASSPGPSPQTQYF
V gene: TRBV19; J gene: TRBJ1-2; D gene: -; CDR3 protein: CASTIPGTYGYTF
V gene: TRBV5-1; J gene: TRBJ2-6; D gene: -; CDR3 protein: CASSLDRPSSGANVLTF
V gene: TRBV24-1; J gene: TRBJ2-1; D gene: TRBD2; CDR3 protein: CATSDPSGSGNEQFF
V gene: TRBV28; J gene: TRBJ2-1; D gene: -; CDR3 protein: CASRQAGTALRNEQFF
V gene: TRBV15; J gene: TRBJ1-4; D gene: TRBD1; CDR3 protein: CATSRDSGGVEKLFF
V gene: TRBV3-1/TRBV3-2; J gene: TRBJ1-5; D gene: TRBD1; CDR3 protein: CASSQGQAGGWVQPQHF
V gene: TRBV5-1; J gene: TRBJ2-2; D gene: -; CDR3 protein: CASSAWGVANTGELFF
V gene: TRBV25-1; J gene: TRBJ2-1; D gene: TRBD2; CDR3 protein: CASSDLTSGGDEQFF
V gene: TRBV28; J gene: TRBJ2-7; D gene: -; CDR3 protein: CAKRPSSASYEQYF
V gene: TRBV28; J gene: TRBJ1-6; D gene: TRBD1; CDR3 protein: CASSKTGVVLNSPLHF
V gene: TRBV2; J gene: TRBJ2-3; D gene: -; CDR3 protein: CASKLADTQYF
V gene: TRBV5-1; J gene: TRBJ1-3; D gene: -; CDR3 protein: CASSLGDLSGNTIYF
V gene: TRBV4-3; J gene: TRBJ1-1; D gene: -; CDR3 protein: CASSLTDHEAFF
V gene: TRBV28; J gene: TRBJ1-2; D gene: -; CDR3 protein: CASSLSLTTVYGYTF
V gene: TRBV19; J gene: TRBJ1-1; D gene: -; CDR3 protein: CASTLRDTEAFF
V gene: TRBV30; J gene: TRBJ2-5; D gene: TRBD2; CDR3 protein: CAWSSTGTTRRQTQYF